These T cell receptor beta chains were read from a single sample in a study of T cell repertoires in cytomegalovirus infection. Their antigens remain unidentified. TCRdb recomputed calls from the reads with MiXCR, one row per CDR3 protein. The sample carries under 850,000 distinct CDR3 sequences, around 31% recorded once. Sequences were derived from cultured PBMCs, sampled from culture after CMV antigen stimulation. The receptors come from a human donor in good health (CMV status not recorded). Some clones in this sample may be carry-over from other donors' samples. Each CDR3 is given with its conserved first and last residue. The order of the fields is CDR3 DNA, CDR3 protein, D gene, clone size, V gene, J gene. The D gene is left open where the match is weak. Clone size is stated in some rows and not others, as once, few, many or a class when expanded.

TGTGCCAGCAGCTTAGCATCGGGACTAGCGGAGCAGTTCTTC	CASSLASGLAEQFF	TRBD2	many	TRBV7-2	TRBJ2-1
TGTGCCAGCACAACAGGCCGGGAAAAACTGTTTTTT	CASTTGREKLFF	-	-	TRBV27	TRBJ1-4
TGTGCCAGTACCTTCAGGTACCAGGATTATAGCAATCAGCCCCAGCATTTT	CASTFRYQDYSNQPQHF	-	few	TRBV19	TRBJ1-5
TGCGCCAGCAGCCACTTTCCAGCGGGAGGGCCGGGGAATGAGCAGTTCTTC	CASSHFPAGGPGNEQFF	TRBD2	-	TRBV5-1	TRBJ2-1
TGTGCCAGCACCAAAACGGGAGAGAGTCAGACCCAGTACTTC	CASTKTGESQTQYF	-	-	TRBV6-6	TRBJ2-5
TGTGCCAGCAGCTTAGTAGTGGGGCGAAATGAAAAACTGTTTTTT	CASSLVVGRNEKLFF	-	-	TRBV7-9	TRBJ1-4
TGTGCCAGCAGTTATTTCGCAGGGATGGCCGAGCAGTACTTC	CASSYFAGMAEQYF	-	few	TRBV6-2/TRBV6-3	TRBJ2-7
TGTGCCAGCAGCTTAAGGGATTTAGTATACGAGCAGTACTTC	CASSLRDLVYEQYF	-	few	TRBV7-8	TRBJ2-7
TGTGCCAGCAGGGGGTGGCGGCAAAACTACAATGAGCAGTTCTTC	CASRGWRQNYNEQFF	-	few	TRBV28	TRBJ2-1
TGTGCCAGCAGCTTAGCGAGCTGGGCTTTTCCAGTGACACCCCTCCACTTT	CASSLASWAFPVTPLHF	-	many	TRBV7-2	TRBJ1-6